These 16 T cell receptor beta chains were all obtained from the same sample, sequenced in a study of cytomegalovirus exposure and HLA in healthy donors. The PCR used 60 Vbeta and 13 Jbeta primers. The assay was immunoSEQ multiplex PCR, and TCRdb's table has in-frame clones only and misses some. The table includes some 140,000 clones, 65% to 80% detected once. The sample was PBMCs. These TCRs come from a woman aged 45-59 years in good health and CMV-seropositive.

In its sample, this clone was seen a few times. This chain links TRBV29-1 with TRBJ1-3; D is uncertain. The CDR3 is 13 residues long. The ends were cut back, 6 bases at V and 0 bases at J, with 9 bases in the middle. The V gene's germline CDR1 is SQVTM and CDR2 ANQGSEA. The DNA of the CDR3 is TGCAGCGTGGAGGGTTTCTCTGGAAACACCATATATTTT. Encoded protein: CSVEGFSGNTIYF.

This clone was found a few times. The V gene is TRBV6-4, the J gene TRBJ2-1, with 13 bases identical to TRBD2. This CDR3 region has 15 residues. Trimming took 5 bases from V and 8 from J; bases not matched to a gene: 6. Germline CDR1 MRHNA, CDR2 SNTAGT. In DNA, the CDR3 is TGTGCCAGCAGTCCCACTAGCGGGGGGGCCGATGAGCAGTTCTTC. Its protein product is CASSPTSGGADEQFF.

The chain couples TRBV2 to TRBJ2-5; 10 bases line up with TRBD2. This CDR3 spans 15 amino acids. Germline assignment: CDR1 SNHLY and CDR2 FYNNEI. V shed 7 bases and J 7 bases; nucleotides not matched to a gene: 12. In nucleotides, the CDR3 is TGTGCCAGCATGGGGGCTAGCGGGGGTGGGGGGACCCAGTACTTC. Its translation is CASMGASGGGGTQYF.

The count of this clone is one. The chain recombines TRBV6-1 with TRBJ1-5; weak D call: TRBD1 (6 bases). The germline V gene encodes CDR1 MNHNS and CDR2 SASEGT. V gave up 3 bases and J gave up 2 bases, with 17 bases separating them. This CDR3 comprises 17 residues. The CDR3 bases are TGTGCCAGCAGTGATCCACGGACAGAGGTCGGCAATCAGCCCCAGCATTTT. This encodes CASSDPRTEVGNQPQHF.

The V and J genes are TRBV7-2 and TRBJ2-1; 7 bases line up with TRBD2. The V gene end was trimmed by 6 bases and the J gene end by 1 base; junction bases not matched to a gene: 3. The CDR3 runs 14 residues. The germline V gene encodes CDR1 SGHTA and CDR2 FQGNSA. CDR3 sequence: CASRGGGSYNEQFF. As DNA, the CDR3 is TGTGCCAGCAGGGGGGGAGGGTCCTACAATGAGCAGTTCTTC.

A few counts support this clone. The chain couples TRBV28 to TRBJ1-6; D uncertain. The CDR3 covers 13 residues. Trimming shortened V by 8 bases and J by 5 bases, and 10 bases separated the two germline ends. Per the germline V gene, CDR1 is MDHEN and CDR2 is SYDVKM. The CDR3 nucleotides read TGTGCCAGCCAGGAGGCAAATAATTCACCCCTCCACTTT. As protein: CASQEANNSPLHF.

The gene calls are TRBV7-2 and TRBJ1-5; D is undetermined. The CDR3 contains 14 residues. Per germline, CDR1 SGHTA and CDR2 FQGNSA. V shed 0 bases and J shed 7 bases, with 10 bases lying between them. The CDR3 spells CASSLARESQPQHF. DNA of the CDR3: TGTGCCAGCAGCTTAGCTCGGGAGTCGCAGCCCCAGCATTTT.

The chain combines TRBV29-1 with TRBJ2-1; possible D gene TRBD1, 6 bases. V lost 7 bases to trimming and J lost 6 bases, with 16 bases between them. This CDR3 contains 13 residues. Germline V gene sequence: CDR1 SQVTM, CDR2 ANQGSEA. The CDR3 spells CSAQIGGGNEQFF. CDR3 in DNA: TGCAGCGCCCAAATAGGGGGTGGCAATGAGCAGTTCTTC.

The chain combines TRBV13 with TRBJ2-7; tentatively, D is TRBD1 (6 bases). Germline loops: CDR1 PRHDT, CDR2 FYEKMQ (reference sequence). The CDR3 contains 13 residues. V shed 2 bases and J shed 6 bases, with 11 bases lying between them. CDR3 region: CASSLRGSGEQYF. CDR3 nucleotides: TGTGCCAGCAGCTTAAGGGGGTCGGGCGAGCAGTACTTC.

This clone was counted only a few times. The CDR3 DNA sequence: TGTGCCGCAGGTCCTAGACAGGGGGACGGCATGAACACCGGGGAGCTGTTTTTT. Encoded protein: CAAGPRQGDGMNTGELFF. The chain is built from TRBV2 and TRBJ2-2, with 9 nucleotides matching TRBD1. The CDR3 covers 18 residues. Germline lookup yields CDR1 SNHLY and CDR2 FYNNEI. The trim removed 11 bases at V and 1 base at J, leaving 17 bases unmatched.

The chain couples TRBV9 to TRBJ1-6; D remains ambiguous. V lost 0 bases to trimming and J lost 0 bases, with 7 bases between them. This CDR3 has 16 residues. Germline values: CDR1 SGDLS, CDR2 YYNGEE. CDR3 nucleotide sequence: TGTGCCAGCAGCGTAGGGCCGTCCTCCTATAATTCACCCCTCCACTTT. Protein: CASSVGPSSYNSPLHF. The whole variable domain, remainder taken from reference TRBV9 and TRBJ1-6, is DSGVTQTPKHLITATGQRVTLRCSPRSGDLSVYWYQQSLDQGLQFLIQYYNGEERAKGNILERFSAQQFPDLHSELNLSSLELGDSALYFCASSVGPSSYNSPLHFGNGTRLTVT.

The chain uses TRBV6-6 and TRBJ1-3, with D possibly being TRBD1 (6 bases). The CDR3 covers 13 residues. Germline values: CDR1 MNHNY, CDR2 SVGAGI (reference sequence). Trimming took off 5 bases at V and 4 bases at J, with 9 bases between the two ends. CDR3 nucleotide sequence: TGTGCCAGCAGTACAGGGTTAGGAAACACCATATATTTT. Protein sequence: CASSTGLGNTIYF.

This chain links TRBV5-1 with TRBJ2-1; 7 bases are a match to TRBD2. The CDR3 length is 17 residues. Germline V gene sequence: CDR1 SGHRS, CDR2 YFSETQ. V dropped 0 bases and J dropped 7; count of bases not matched to a gene: 13. The CDR3 sequence: CASSLVGGGSRWNEQFF. In DNA form, the CDR3 reads TGCGCCAGCAGCTTGGTGGGGGGAGGGTCCCGGTGGAATGAGCAGTTCTTC. The variable domain in full, with the rest retrieved from reference TRBV5-1 and TRBJ2-1, is KAGVTQTPRYLIKTRGQQVTLSCSPISGHRSVSWYQQTPGQGLQFLFEYFSETQRNKGNFPGRFSGRQFSNSRSEMNVSTLELGDSALYLCASSLVGGGSRWNEQFFGPGTRLTVL.

The DNA for the CDR3 is TGTGCCAGCAGCTTAGTCCACAGCTCCTATAATTCACCCCTCCACTTT. Its translation is CASSLVHSSYNSPLHF. The chain recombines TRBV7-2 with TRBJ1-6; D is unclear. The V and J ends lost 1 base and 0 bases respectively, with 7 bases between them. The germline V gene has CDR1 SGHTA and CDR2 FQGNSA. The CDR3 has 16 amino acids.

CDR3 sequence reads: CASSLERGREQYF. The CDR3 coding sequence is TGCGCCAGCAGCTTGGAGCGGGGGCGGGAGCAGTACTTC. The rearrangement links TRBV5-1 to TRBJ2-7; 8 bases match TRBD2. Germline V gene sequence: CDR1 SGHRS, CDR2 YFSETQ. V dropped 0 bases and J dropped 7; count of bases not matched to a gene: 3. This CDR3 has 13 residues.

In this sample, this clone turned up a few times. This chain connects TRBV4-3 to TRBJ1-1, with a weak D call TRBD1 (5 bases). V was trimmed by 1 base and J by 4 bases, leaving 13 bases between them. The CDR3 extends over 15 amino acids. Germline-derived CDR1 and CDR2 are LGHNA and YSLEER. CDR3 sequence (DNA): TGCGCCAGCAGCCAAGGGGACGGGAGAAGCACTGAAGCTTTCTTT. Its translation is CASSQGDGRSTEAFF.